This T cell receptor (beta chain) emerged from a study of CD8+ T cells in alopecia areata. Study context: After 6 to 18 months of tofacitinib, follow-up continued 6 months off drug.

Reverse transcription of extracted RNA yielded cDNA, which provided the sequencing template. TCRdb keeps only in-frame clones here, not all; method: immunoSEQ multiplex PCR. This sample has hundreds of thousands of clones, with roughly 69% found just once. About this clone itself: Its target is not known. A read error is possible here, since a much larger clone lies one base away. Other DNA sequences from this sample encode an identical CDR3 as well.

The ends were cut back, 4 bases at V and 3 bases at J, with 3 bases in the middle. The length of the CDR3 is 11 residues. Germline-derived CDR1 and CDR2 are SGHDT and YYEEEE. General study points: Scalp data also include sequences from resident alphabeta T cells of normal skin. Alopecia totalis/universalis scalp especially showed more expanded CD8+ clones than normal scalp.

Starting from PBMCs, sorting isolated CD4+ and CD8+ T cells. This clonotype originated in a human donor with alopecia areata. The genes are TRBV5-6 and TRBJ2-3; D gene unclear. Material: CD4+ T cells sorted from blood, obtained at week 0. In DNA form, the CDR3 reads TGTGCCAGCAGCCTGACAGATACGCAGTATTTT. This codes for CASSLTDTQYF.